The 32 T cell receptor beta chains below were found in one sample sequenced in a study of human T cells and chemical hapten exposure (dated by TCRdb to the early 2020s). To prepare the library, RACE was applied. The sequencing machine was a NextSeq 500. Starting from the raw public reads, TCRdb applied fastp trimming at Q25, assembled clones with MiXCR and retained in-frame beta chains. Rows with a matching CDR3 protein are joined into one entry that keeps the most common DNA and genes. The sample has roughly 97,000 distinct CDR3 sequences on record, roughly 27% of them singletons. The ten most abundant clones make up 10% to 13% of the sample. The label giving this sample's time point can be read as: patch test 3, about 24 weeks after DPC sensitization. The sample's treatment or condition label is to be understood as: therapeutic diphenylcyclopropenone sensitization with weekly scalp DPC. Material: whole blood, obtained in connection with sensitization to the hapten diphenylcyclopropenone (DPC). These receptors all stem from a man aged 40-49 years with alopecia areata. Some clones in this sample may be carry-over from other donors' samples.

This clonotype occurred a few times. The V gene is TRBV3-1, the J gene TRBJ2-7, with 8 nucleotides matching TRBD2. The CDR3 runs to 18 residues. Germline trimming cut 4 bases from V and 3 bases from J; bases unmatched to any gene: 17. Germline V CDR1 and CDR2: LGHDT, YNNKEL (reference sequence). DNA for the CDR3: TGTGCCAGCAGCCCCTCCCGGCTAGCGGGCTCGATGCACTACGAGCAGTACTTC. Protein product: CASSPSRLAGSMHYEQYF.

This sequence joins TRBV11-2 and TRBJ2-1; D might be TRBD1 (5 bases). CDR1 and CDR2 from the germline V gene are SGHAT and FQNNGV. The CDR3 runs to 15 residues. V was shortened by 4 bases and J by 8 bases, with 18 bases between the two germline ends. The CDR3 DNA reads TGTGCCAGCAGCTCCCCGGTCCCTAAGGGGCATGAGCAGTTCTTC. It encodes CASSSPVPKGHEQFF.

DNA for the CDR3: TGCAGCGTCCGACAGAGGGCTGAAGCTTTCTTT. Amino acids: CSVRQRAEAFF. The chain carries TRBV29-1 and TRBJ1-1, with D maybe TRBD1 (5 bases). Trimming removed 6 bases from V and 6 bases from J, with 11 bases in between. The CDR3 loop spans 11 amino acids. Germline V gene sequence: CDR1 SQVTM, CDR2 ANQGSEA.

V and J are TRBV7-6 and TRBJ2-7; maybe TRBD1 (8 bases). The CDR3 is made up of 17 amino acids. From germline, CDR1 is SGHVS and CDR2 FNYEAQ. Trimming shortened V by 0 bases and J by 2 bases, and 17 bases separated the two germline ends. This CDR3 is CASSLAAGGTGTYEQYF. The CDR3 DNA sequence: TGTGCCAGCAGCTTAGCGGCCGGGGGGACAGGTACCTACGAGCAGTACTTC.

This clonotype was seen a handful of times. The CDR3 region is CASRLGGISTDTQYF. The CDR3 DNA reads as TGCGCCAGCCGCCTGGGAGGGATCAGCACAGATACGCAGTATTTT. The chain employs TRBV5-1 and TRBJ2-3, with 7 bases aligning to TRBD2. Losses at the gene ends were 7 bases for V and 0 bases for J; bases not matched to a gene: 8. Germline V lookup: CDR1 SGHRS, CDR2 YFSETQ. The CDR3 runs 15 residues.

This clonotype appeared a few times. The V gene is TRBV29-1, the J gene TRBJ2-1; 7 bases line up with TRBD2. Germline loops: CDR1 SQVTM, CDR2 ANQGSEA. The CDR3 totals 15 residues. V dropped 6 bases and J dropped 5; count of bases not matched to a gene: 13. The CDR3 protein is CSVTPLAGVNNEQFF. CDR3 coding DNA: TGCAGCGTAACCCCCCTGGCGGGAGTAAACAATGAGCAGTTCTTC.

The J gene is TRBJ1-1, the V gene TRBV18; possibly TRBD1 for D (5 bases). Trimming removed 0 bases at V and 1 base at J, with 12 bases between. CDR1 KGHSH and CDR2 LQKENI come from the germline V gene. The CDR3 consists of 16 residues. CDR3 DNA sequence: TGTGCCAGCTCACCACCAAACGGGGGTCGGAACACTGAAGCTTTCTTT. Translating gives CASSPPNGGRNTEAFF.

V usage is TRBV6-2 or TRBV6-3 and J usage is TRBJ2-3; 10 nucleotides agree with TRBD2. J was trimmed by 9 bases and V by 5 bases; bases with no gene match: 5. Germline CDR1 MNHEY, CDR2 SVGEGT. This CDR3 has 13 amino acids. The CDR3 DNA sequence: TGTGCCAGCAGTCTAGCGGGAGTTGGGACGCAGTATTTT. Translated: CASSLAGVGTQYF.

This clonotype was observed a handful of times. The chain employs TRBV27 and TRBJ1-2, with D perhaps TRBD1 (5 bases). V gave up 3 bases and J gave up 3 bases, with 8 bases separating them. The CDR3 totals 13 residues. Germline V CDR1 and CDR2: MNHEY, SMNVEV (reference sequence). The CDR3 coding sequence is TGTGCCAGCAGTTTGGGGGTCTACTATGGCTACACCTTC. Encoded protein: CASSLGVYYGYTF.

The CDR3 loop reads CASSRTSGSPGGANVLTF. The CDR3 coding sequence is TGCGCCAGCAGCCGAACCTCAGGGTCTCCTGGCGGGGCCAACGTCCTGACTTTC. The V call is TRBV4-3, the J call TRBJ2-6; TRBD1 might be the D (5 bases). Germline lookup yields CDR1 LGHNA and CDR2 YSLEER. Trimming left V 4 bases short and J 4 bases short, with 20 bases between. CDR3 length equals 18 residues.

Only one count was recorded for this clonotype. The V gene is TRBV6-5, the J gene TRBJ2-7; TRBD1 matches at 7 bases. This CDR3 contains 14 residues. J gave up 1 base and V 6 bases, and 6 bases lay outside the gene matches. The germline V gene has CDR1 MNHEY and CDR2 SVGAGI. The DNA for the CDR3 is TGTGCCAGCAGCCCGGACAGGTTTTCCTACGAGCAGTACTTC. It encodes CASSPDRFSYEQYF.

This clonotype was seen repeatedly, ten times or more. This chain uses TRBV24-1 with TRBJ2-1; 11 positions match TRBD2. In germline, CDR1 is KGHDR, CDR2 SFDVKD. The CDR3 consists of 15 residues. The V and J ends lost 0 bases and 9 bases, in that order; junction bases with no gene match: 3. CDR3 loop: CATSDLTSGSLEQFF. DNA for the CDR3: TGTGCCACCAGTGATTTGACTAGCGGGAGCCTTGAGCAGTTCTTC.

About this clonotype itself: An end of the junction does not agree with germline; a read error may underlie this. The chain links TRBV28 to TRBJ2-7; 9 bases agree with TRBD2. The CDR3 has 17 amino acids. Germline V gene sequence: CDR1 MDHEN, CDR2 SYDVKM. DNA for the CDR3: TGCGCCAGCAGTTTACTACTAGCGGGCCCGGCCTCCTACGAGCAGTACTTC. It translates to CASSLLLAGPASYEQYF.

The V gene is TRBV27, the J gene TRBJ2-7; weak D call: TRBD2 (6 bases). Germline CDR1 reads MNHEY; CDR2 reads SMNVEV (reference sequence). The CDR3 totals 13 residues. Between the trimmed V and J ends, which lost 0 bases and 5 bases, there was a span of 8 bases. CDR3: CASSLSGGHEQYF. The CDR3 DNA sequence: TGTGCCAGCAGTTTATCGGGGGGTCACGAGCAGTACTTC.

The gene calls are TRBV10-2 and TRBJ1-4; D is uncertain. Germline CDR1 and CDR2: WSHSY and SAAADI. V was trimmed by 2 bases and J by 7 bases, leaving 2 bases between them. The CDR3 covers 11 residues. The CDR3 reads CASSEGEKLFF. The CDR3 coding sequence is TGCGCCAGCAGTGAGGGTGAAAAACTGTTTTTT.

The rearrangement links TRBV7-2 to TRBJ2-5, with 10 bases fitting TRBD2. The CDR3 loop spans 17 amino acids. Per germline, CDR1 SGHTA and CDR2 FQGNSA. Germline trimming cut 2 bases from V and 5 bases from J; bases unmatched to any gene: 11. The CDR3 is CASSLTLGLAGDETQYF. The DNA for the CDR3 is TGTGCCAGCAGCTTAACTCTAGGGCTAGCGGGAGACGAGACCCAGTACTTC.

This clonotype was observed at least ten times. The V call is TRBV18, the J call TRBJ2-1, with TRBD2 identical over 15 bases. With V trimmed by 6 bases and J by 0 bases, 18 bases remained unmatched. Looked up from germline, CDR1 is KGHSH and CDR2 is LQKENI. The length of the CDR3 is 22 residues. The CDR3 DNA sequence: TGTGCCAGCTCTCCAGGACACCCGGGACTAGCGGGAGGTTTCAGCTCCTACAATGAGCAGTTCTTC. It is translated as CASSPGHPGLAGGFSSYNEQFF. Drawing the rest from reference TRBV18 and TRBJ2-1, the complete variable domain is NAGVMQNPRHLVRRRGQEARLRCSPMKGHSHVYWYRQLPEEGLKFMVYLQKENIIDESGMPKERFSAEFPKEGPSILRIQQVVRGDSAAYFCASSPGHPGLAGGFSSYNEQFFGPGTRLTVL.

This clonotype was found many times. The chain recombines TRBV27 with TRBJ2-1; D gene ambiguous. Germline V gives CDR1 MNHEY, CDR2 SMNVEV (reference sequence). Deletions cut 2 bases from V and 0 bases from J, with 5 bases between. This CDR3 has 14 residues. DNA for the CDR3: TGTGCCAGCAGTTTACTGAGCTCCTACAATGAGCAGTTCTTC. Translation: CASSLLSSYNEQFF.

This clonotype was observed a single time. The gene calls are TRBV12-3 or TRBV12-4 and TRBJ1-2, with D unresolved. The CDR3 covers 14 residues. Between the trimmed V and J ends, which lost 6 bases and 4 bases, there was a span of 15 bases. The CDR3 region is CASSPSGGSYGYTF. The CDR3 coding sequence is TGTGCCAGCAGCCCCAGCGGCGGATCCTATGGCTACACCTTC.

The V and J genes are TRBV6-5 and TRBJ1-1, with no clear D. The CDR3 spans 13 residues. CDR1 and CDR2 from the germline V gene are MNHEY and SVGAGI. CDR3 loop: CATLGEGNTEAFF. CDR3 coding DNA: TGTGCTACACTCGGTGAGGGTAACACTGAAGCTTTCTTT.

This clonotype appeared a few times. This rearrangement joins TRBV9 to TRBJ1-2; D gene ambiguous. This CDR3 has 15 residues. Germline-derived CDR1 and CDR2 are SGDLS and YYNGEE. V lost 4 bases and J lost 0, with 13 bases in between. The chain's CDR3 is CASSPPGSSNYGYTF. The CDR3 region has the DNA TGTGCCAGCAGCCCGCCGGGATCTTCTAACTATGGCTACACCTTC.

The V gene is TRBV9, the J gene TRBJ2-1; possibly TRBD1 for D (6 bases). Trimming stripped 4 bases from V and 4 bases from J, with 18 bases between. CDR1 and CDR2 (germline): SGDLS, YYNGEE. The CDR3 runs 16 residues. The CDR3 region has the DNA TGTGCCAGCAGCCCGATTTCAGGACAGACTTACAATGAGCAGTTCTTC. This encodes CASSPISGQTYNEQFF. Drawing the rest from reference TRBV9 and TRBJ2-1, the complete variable domain is DSGVTQTPKHLITATGQRVTLRCSPRSGDLSVYWYQQSLDQGLQFLIQYYNGEERAKGNILERFSAQQFPDLHSELNLSSLELGDSALYFCASSPISGQTYNEQFFGPGTRLTVL.

The chain combines TRBV24-1 with TRBJ2-3; possible D gene TRBD2, 7 bases. CDR1 KGHDR and CDR2 SFDVKD come from the germline V gene. This CDR3 region has 15 residues. V lost 4 bases and J lost 5, with 15 bases in between. The CDR3 here is CATSEGPGGLDTQYF. Written as DNA, the CDR3 is TGTGCCACCAGTGAGGGCCCGGGGGGCCTAGATACGCAGTATTTT.

This chain links TRBV28 with TRBJ2-1; D is unresolved. The CDR3 has 14 residues. The germline V gene has CDR1 MDHEN and CDR2 SYDVKM. V dropped 6 bases and J dropped 3 bases, with 12 bases sitting between them. The CDR3 DNA follows: TGTGCCAGCAGCACCCCCGGATACTACAATGAGCAGTTCTTC. Translating gives CASSTPGYYNEQFF.

This clonotype was counted between two and nine times. The V and J genes are TRBV11-2 and TRBJ2-5; a possible D gene is TRBD2 (5 bases). The germline CDR1 and CDR2 sequences are SGHAT and FQNNGV. V lost 3 bases and J 5 bases, leaving 10 bases between the germline ends. The CDR3 totals 13 residues. The CDR3, as DNA: TGTGCCAGCAGCTTGTGGAGGACGGAGACCCAGTACTTC. Protein product: CASSLWRTETQYF.

A few counts support this clonotype. V and J are TRBV14 and TRBJ1-1; no reliable D call. V lost 5 bases and J 10 bases, leaving 14 bases between the germline ends. This CDR3 has 12 amino acids. In germline, CDR1 is SGHDN, CDR2 FVKESK. CDR3 DNA: TGTGCCAGCAGCTCTCAAGGGTATCGAGCTTTCTTT. It translates to CASSSQGYRAFF.

V is TRBV15 and J is TRBJ1-2; D ambiguous. The germline CDR1 and CDR2 sequences are LNHNV and YYDKDF (reference sequence). The germline V and J ends were trimmed by 2 bases and 4 bases, with 17 bases remaining between them. The CDR3 runs to 16 residues. The CDR3 is CATSRRGVPMGYGYTF. The CDR3 nucleotides read TGTGCCACCAGCAGACGCGGGGTCCCTATGGGCTATGGCTACACCTTC.

Worth noting for this clonotype: One end of the junction varies from germline; a read error may be responsible. The chain joins TRBV6-5 to TRBJ2-7, with a possible D match to TRBD2 (6 bases). The CDR3 has 13 amino acids. Germline assignment: CDR1 MNHEY and CDR2 SVGAGI. CDR3 residues: CASSYRERGTRTF. Written as DNA, the CDR3 is TGTGCCAGCAGTTACCGCGAACGCGGGACCCGTACTTTC.

This clonotype was detected only a few times. V gene TRBV6-2 or TRBV6-3 combines with J gene TRBJ2-3, with 9 bases fitting TRBD2. Germline V gene data show CDR1 as MNHEY and CDR2 as SVGEGT. V dropped 8 bases and J dropped 1; count of bases not matched to a gene: 1. This CDR3 region has 13 residues. This CDR3 reads CASQREGTDTQYF. In DNA, the CDR3 is TGTGCCAGCCAGCGGGAGGGCACAGATACGCAGTATTTT.

This clonotype came up a few times. The chain joins TRBV10-3 to TRBJ1-3; D not resolved. The germline V gene encodes CDR1 ENHRY and CDR2 SYGVKD. The CDR3 runs 14 residues. Trimming removed 3 bases at V and 0 bases at J, with 6 bases between. The CDR3 loop reads CAISDSYSGNTIYF. Here the CDR3 DNA reads TGTGCCATCAGTGACAGTTACTCTGGAAACACCATATATTTT.

The gene calls are TRBV12-3 or TRBV12-4 and TRBJ1-5; 7 nucleotides align to TRBD1. V lost 4 bases to trimming and J lost 2 bases; unmatched junction nucleotides: 11. This CDR3 contains 17 residues. The CDR3, as DNA: TGTGCCAGCAGTTCGTACTCAGGGGGGGGCGGCAATCAGCCCCAGCATTTT. This gives the protein CASSSYSGGGGNQPQHF.

This clonotype was counted a few times. This chain joins TRBV6-5 and TRBJ2-1; D call uncertain. Trimming removed 7 bases at V and 0 bases at J, with 13 bases between. Germline V CDR1 and CDR2: MNHEY, SVGAGI. The CDR3 runs to 15 residues. CDR3 in amino acids: CASTRLQSSYNEQFF. In DNA form, the CDR3 reads TGTGCCAGCACCCGTTTACAGAGCTCCTACAATGAGCAGTTCTTC.